Sequencing of this TCR beta chain was carried out in a study of blood T cells in healthy people across ages. Study summary: For every two T cells, template switching captured about one barcoded beta molecule.

The germline V gene encodes CDR1 LGHNT and CDR2 FRNRAP. The CDR3 extends over 12 amino acids. The authors ran a second PCR of about 7 to 11 cycles using a sample-barcoded 5' primer and a J-beta primer mix. Each CDR3 protein is one row after TCRdb ran MiXCR on the 5' RACE reads. The sample yields about 620,000 distinct CDR3 sequences, more than 20% seen once. Extracted total RNA amounted to at least 6 micrograms for each sample. The sequenced material came from blood. The sequence was collected from a man between 65 and 80 years old in good health. This sequence joins TRBV12-5 and TRBJ2-1; no reliable D call. The J call could be wrong; TRBJ2-7 is a better fit for the DNA end. CDR3 amino acids: CASGLGGREQYF. The DNA of the CDR3 is TGTGCTAGTGGTTTGGGCGGTCGGGAGCAGTACTTC.